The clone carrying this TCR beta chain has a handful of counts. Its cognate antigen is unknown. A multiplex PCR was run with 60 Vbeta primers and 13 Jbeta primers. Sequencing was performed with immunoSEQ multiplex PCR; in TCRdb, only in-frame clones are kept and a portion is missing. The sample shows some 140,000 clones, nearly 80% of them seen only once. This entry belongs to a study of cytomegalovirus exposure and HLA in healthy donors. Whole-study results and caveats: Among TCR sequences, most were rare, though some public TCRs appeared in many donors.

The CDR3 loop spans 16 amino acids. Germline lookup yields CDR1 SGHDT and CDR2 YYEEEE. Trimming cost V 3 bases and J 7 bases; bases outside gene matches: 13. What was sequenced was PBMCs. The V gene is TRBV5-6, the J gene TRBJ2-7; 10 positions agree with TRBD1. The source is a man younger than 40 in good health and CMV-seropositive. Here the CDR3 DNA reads TGTGCCAGCAGCTCGAATGTGGGACAGGGGACTTCGGAGCAGTACTTC. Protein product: CASSSNVGQGTSEQYF.